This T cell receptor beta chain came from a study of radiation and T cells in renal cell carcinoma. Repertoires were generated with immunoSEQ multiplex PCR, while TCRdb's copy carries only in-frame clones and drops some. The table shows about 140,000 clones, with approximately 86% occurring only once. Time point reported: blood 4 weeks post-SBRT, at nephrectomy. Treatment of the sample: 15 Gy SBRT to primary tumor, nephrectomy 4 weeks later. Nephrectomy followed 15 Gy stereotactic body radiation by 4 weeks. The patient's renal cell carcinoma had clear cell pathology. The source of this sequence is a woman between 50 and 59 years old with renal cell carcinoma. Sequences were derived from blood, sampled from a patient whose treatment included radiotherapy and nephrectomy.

Here the CDR3 reads CASSYRDRGNIQYF. The DNA of the CDR3 is TGTGCCAGCAGCTACCGGGACAGGGGAAACATTCAGTACTTC. The V gene is TRBV7-2, the J gene TRBJ2-4; 10 bases align to TRBD1. This CDR3 is built from 14 residues. The V gene end was trimmed by 4 bases and the J gene end by 6 bases; junction bases not matched to a gene: 3. Germline-derived CDR1 and CDR2 are SGHTA and FQGNSA.